A selection of T cell receptor beta chains follows, all from one sample in a study of T-cell memory formation after mild COVID-19. One entry per CDR3 protein, called by TCRdb with MiXCR from the 5' RACE reads. The data show approximately 340,000 distinct CDR3 sequences, 10% to 15% seen once. Material: PBMCs or a T cell subset sorted from them (not recorded which). The source of these receptors is a man in his late teens or twenties who had mild COVID-19 (a few samples of this study predate the infection). Cell type and time point are not known. Each CDR3 is given with its conserved first and last residue. A D gene is named only where the DNA matches it firmly. Only part of the rows carry a size: once, few, many, or a class if the clone is expanded.

CDR3: CASIGGRGEQFF; DNA: TGTGCCAGCATTGGGGGGAGGGGTGAGCAGTTCTTC; D: TRBD2; size: -; V: TRBV12-3/TRBV12-4; J: TRBJ2-1
CDR3: CSARVTGVGKLFF; DNA: TGCAGTGCTAGAGTGACAGGGGTGGGAAAACTGTTTTTT; D: TRBD1; size: -; V: TRBV20-1; J: TRBJ1-4
CDR3: CASSNGTSGGTRRYF; DNA: TGCGCCAGCAGCAACGGGACTAGCGGGGGTACGCGGCGGTACTTC; D: TRBD2; size: -; V: TRBV5-1; J: TRBJ2-5
CDR3: CASSKGGMRSSYEQYF; DNA: TGTGCCAGCAGCAAAGGGGGTATGAGGAGCTCCTACGAGCAGTACTTC; D: -; size: -; V: TRBV21-1; J: TRBJ2-7
CDR3: CSARAPGQVYTGELFF; DNA: TGCAGTGCTAGAGCACCGGGACAGGTTTACACCGGGGAGCTGTTTTTT; D: TRBD1; size: few; V: TRBV20-1; J: TRBJ2-2
CDR3: CSAVLAGGHNEQFF; DNA: TGCAGTGCAGTACTAGCGGGGGGCCACAATGAGCAGTTCTTC; D: TRBD2; size: few; V: TRBV20-1; J: TRBJ2-1
CDR3: CASSSTSGGAINEQFF; DNA: TGTGCCAGCAGCTCGACTAGCGGGGGAGCAATCAATGAGCAGTTCTTC; D: TRBD2; size: -; V: TRBV7-3; J: TRBJ2-1
CDR3: CASSQDGRSDTQYF; DNA: TGCGCCAGCAGCCAAGATGGGCGGTCGGATACGCAGTATTTT; D: -; size: -; V: TRBV4-3; J: TRBJ2-3
CDR3: CASRTGLPQETQYF; DNA: TGCGCCAGCAGGACAGGACTTCCCCAAGAGACCCAGTACTTC; D: -; size: many; V: TRBV23-1; J: TRBJ2-5
CDR3: CASSLPVNSSNIQYF; DNA: TGTGCCAGCAGCTTACCGGTTAATTCCAGTAACATTCAGTACTTC; D: -; size: -; V: TRBV7-2; J: TRBJ2-4
CDR3: CASSYSRLNTEAFF; DNA: TGTGCCAGCAGTTACTCGAGGTTGAACACTGAAGCTTTCTTT; D: -; size: few; V: TRBV6-6; J: TRBJ1-1
CDR3: CASSQVASGGPDTQYF; DNA: TGTGCCAGCAGCCAAGTCGCTAGCGGGGGGCCAGATACGCAGTATTTT; D: TRBD2; size: -; V: TRBV3-1; J: TRBJ2-3
CDR3: CSARDLGVFSTDTQYF; DNA: TGCAGTGCTAGAGATCTCGGGGTCTTTAGCACAGATACGCAGTATTTT; D: -; size: many; V: TRBV20-1; J: TRBJ2-3
CDR3: CASSGPRGRVNTEAFF; DNA: TGCGCCAGCAGTGGACCCAGGGGGCGCGTGAACACTGAAGCTTTCTTT; D: TRBD1; size: -; V: TRBV10-1; J: TRBJ1-1
CDR3: CATTSGLLADTQYF; DNA: TGTGCCACGACTAGCGGCCTCCTAGCAGATACGCAGTATTTT; D: TRBD2; size: few; V: TRBV24-1; J: TRBJ2-3
CDR3: CASSLTGSGGKDGYTF; DNA: TGCGCCAGCAGCCTTACGGGGAGCGGGGGGAAGGACGGCTACACCTTC; D: -; size: few; V: TRBV4-3; J: TRBJ1-2
CDR3: CASSFGFQQQFF; DNA: TGTGCCAGCAGTTTTGGGTTCCAGCAGCAGTTCTTC; D: -; size: few; V: TRBV12-3/TRBV12-4; J: TRBJ2-1
CDR3: CASSGEDPNEQYF; DNA: TGTGCCAGCAGCGGCGAGGACCCCAATGAGCAGTACTTC; D: -; size: -; V: TRBV9; J: TRBJ2-7
CDR3: CSVGGLANTDTQYF; DNA: TGCAGCGTTGGGGGACTAGCTAACACAGATACGCAGTATTTT; D: TRBD2; size: -; V: TRBV29-1; J: TRBJ2-3
CDR3: CASSLERISSYEQYF; DNA: TGCGCCAGCAGCTTGGAACGGATTAGCTCCTACGAGCAGTACTTC; D: -; size: few; V: TRBV5-1; J: TRBJ2-7
CDR3: CASSQVQGYNEQFF; DNA: TGTGCCAGCAGCCAAGTCCAGGGCTACAATGAGCAGTTCTTC; D: -; size: -; V: TRBV4-2; J: TRBJ2-1
CDR3: CASSPLGRTSKDEQFF; DNA: TGTGCCAGCAGTCCCCTTGGCCGGACCTCTAAGGATGAGCAGTTCTTC; D: -; size: few; V: TRBV2; J: TRBJ2-1
CDR3: CASSQRAGQSYNSPLHF; DNA: TGTGCCAGCAGCCAAAGGGCCGGACAGAGCTATAATTCACCCCTCCACTTT; D: -; size: few; V: TRBV7-9; J: TRBJ1-6
CDR3: CASSLYWGTEAFF; DNA: TGTGCCAGCAGCTTATACTGGGGGACTGAAGCTTTCTTT; D: -; size: -; V: TRBV7-3; J: TRBJ1-1
CDR3: CSVATGAYEQYF; DNA: TGCAGCGTCGCTACTGGCGCCTACGAGCAGTACTTC; D: -; size: -; V: TRBV29-1; J: TRBJ2-7
CDR3: CASSFRGFSNNEQFF; DNA: TGTGCCAGCAGCTTTCGGGGTTTCTCGAACAATGAGCAGTTCTTC; D: -; size: -; V: TRBV11-2; J: TRBJ2-1
CDR3: CASSLLGGQGMLVGYNEQFF; DNA: TGTGCCAGCAGCCTATTAGGGGGACAGGGGATGTTGGTTGGGTACAATGAGCAGTTCTTC; D: TRBD1; size: many; V: TRBV11-2; J: TRBJ2-1
CDR3: CASADSGLPLKQYF; DNA: TGTGCCAGCGCTGACTCGGGACTCCCTCTTAAGCAGTACTTC; D: -; size: -; V: TRBV6-5; J: TRBJ2-7
CDR3: CSAASPGGRASEETQYF; DNA: TGCAGTGCTGCATCCCCCGGAGGGAGGGCTAGTGAGGAGACCCAGTACTTC; D: TRBD2; size: -; V: TRBV20-1; J: TRBJ2-5